Listed here are 17 T cell receptor beta chains from one sample, sequenced in a study of T cell responses to AZD1222 COVID-19 vaccine. Libraries were prepared by immunoSEQ multiplex PCR; TCRdb keeps only in-frame clonotypes and omits some of them. Among 150,000 to 200,000 clones listed, almost 95% were seen once. Sequenced here: peripheral blood, sampled on day 0 of AZD1222 vaccination. The origin of the receptors is an adult in good health.

This rearrangement joins TRBV2 to TRBJ1-2, with a possible D match to TRBD1 (5 bases). This CDR3 contains 13 residues. The V gene's germline CDR1 is SNHLY and CDR2 FYNNEI. Trimming shortened V by 8 bases and J by 6 bases, and 16 bases separated the two germline ends. CDR3 DNA: TGTGCCAGCGCCGTATACCCCAGGGATGGCTACACCTTC. Translation gives CASAVYPRDGYTF.

This chain connects TRBV27 to TRBJ2-3, with D maybe TRBD2 (6 bases). CDR3 length equals 14 residues. V lost 6 bases and J lost 6, with 16 bases in between. Germline lookup yields CDR1 MNHEY and CDR2 SMNVEV (reference sequence). CDR3 amino acids: CASRPSGAGDTQYF. The CDR3 bases are TGTGCCAGCAGACCCTCCGGAGCGGGTGATACGCAGTATTTT.

The chain combines TRBV28 with TRBJ1-2; the D gene is possibly TRBD1 (6 bases). V shed 5 bases and J shed 0 bases, with 10 bases lying between them. CDR1 is MDHEN and CDR2 is SYDVKM in the germline V gene. The CDR3 spans 14 residues. CDR3 sequence: CASSRTAANYGYTF. As DNA, the CDR3 is TGTGCCAGCAGTCGGACAGCAGCTAACTATGGCTACACCTTC.

The CDR3 protein is CASSGQLGLADYYEQYF. The CDR3 DNA sequence: TGTGCCAGCAGTGGGCAGCTGGGACTAGCGGATTACTACGAGCAGTACTTC. The chain recombines TRBV28 with TRBJ2-7, with 11 bases aligning to TRBD2. Unmatched junction bases numbered 12, after V lost 5 bases and J lost 3 bases. The germline V gene encodes CDR1 MDHEN and CDR2 SYDVKM. The CDR3 is 17 residues long.

The chain recombines TRBV7-9 with TRBJ2-1; possibly TRBD2 for D (6 bases). The V and J ends lost 2 bases and 7 bases respectively, with 9 bases between them. This CDR3 has 13 residues. Germline V lookup: CDR1 SEHNR, CDR2 FQNEAQ (reference sequence). The CDR3 reads CASSLMGGNEQFF. DNA for the CDR3: TGTGCCAGCAGCTTAATGGGAGGAAATGAGCAGTTCTTC.

The rearrangement joins TRBV28 to TRBJ2-2; the match to TRBD2 covers 8 bases. The CDR3 sequence is 17 residues long. Germline CDR1 reads MDHEN; CDR2 reads SYDVKM. The V segment lost 2 bases and the J segment 5 bases; nucleotides outside the gene matches: 10. DNA for the CDR3: TGTGCCAGCAGTTTACTGGCAAGCGGGAGAGGGACCGGGGAGCTGTTTTTT. Its translation is CASSLLASGRGTGELFF.

V gene TRBV29-1 combines with J gene TRBJ1-1; maybe TRBD1 (5 bases). The CDR3 spans 13 residues. Germline CDR1 reads SQVTM; CDR2 reads ANQGSEA. Trimming stripped 7 bases from V and 3 bases from J, with 15 bases between. The CDR3 bases are TGCAGCGCTGCTGGGGGGGTTGACACTGAAGCTTTCTTT. Residues: CSAAGGVDTEAFF.

The chain combines TRBV27 with TRBJ2-7, with 7 bases identical to TRBD1. Trimming cost V 5 bases and J 5 bases; bases outside gene matches: 12. Germline V gene sequence: CDR1 MNHEY, CDR2 SMNVEV (reference sequence). The CDR3 spans 15 residues. CDR3 sequence (DNA): TGTGCCAGCAGTCCCCGAAGGTGGCAGGGGGACGAGCAGTACTTC. This codes for CASSPRRWQGDEQYF.

V and J are TRBV19 and TRBJ1-5, with 7 bases that match TRBD1. Germline V lookup: CDR1 LNHDA, CDR2 SQIVND (reference sequence). CDR3 size: 15 residues. V dropped 5 bases and J dropped 11; count of bases not matched to a gene: 15. CDR3 coding DNA: TGTGCCAGTAGTCCCGACAGGGAAAAGGGATCGTCCCAGCATTTT. It specifies CASSPDREKGSSQHF.

The genes are TRBV9 and TRBJ2-5; D may be TRBD1 (5 bases). CDR3 length equals 14 residues. Germline assignment: CDR1 SGDLS and CDR2 YYNGEE. Trimming cost V 3 bases and J 0 bases, with 9 bases left between them. The CDR3 region is CASSGRQNQETQYF. CDR3 coding DNA: TGTGCCAGCAGCGGGAGACAGAACCAAGAGACCCAGTACTTC.

This clone was seen once. One junction end disagrees with the germline gene, perhaps due to a read error. This chain joins TRBV30 and TRBJ2-1, with a possible D match to TRBD2 (6 bases). The CDR3 consists of 15 residues. CDR1 and CDR2 from the germline V gene are GTSNPN and SVGIG (reference sequence). The CDR3 loop reads CAWSEAGTSSNEQFF. CDR3 coding DNA: TGTGCCTGGAGTGAGGCAGGGACTTCCTCCAATGAGCAGTTCTTC.

This clone came up once. This rearrangement joins TRBV5-4 to TRBJ2-7, with D possibly matching TRBD2 (6 bases). The germline CDR1 and CDR2 sequences are SGHNT and YYREEE (reference sequence). The CDR3 is 13 amino acids. Trimming removed 4 bases from V and 4 bases from J, with 12 bases in between. The CDR3 coding sequence is TGTGCCAGCAGCCTGACGGGAGATTACGAGCAGTACTTC. It is translated as CASSLTGDYEQYF.

The V call is TRBV15, the J call TRBJ2-1, with D possibly matching TRBD1 (6 bases). Trimming took off 3 bases at V and 0 bases at J, with 12 bases between the two ends. The length of the CDR3 is 16 residues. Per the germline V gene, CDR1 is LNHNV and CDR2 is YYDKDF (reference sequence). Here the CDR3 reads CATSSGTLSSYNEQFF. The CDR3 nucleotides read TGTGCCACCAGCAGCGGGACACTAAGCTCCTACAATGAGCAGTTCTTC.

The chain uses TRBV6-9 and TRBJ1-1; D gene uncertain. Deletions cut 0 bases from V and 3 bases from J, with 5 bases between. Germline loops: CDR1 MNHGY, CDR2 SVAAGI. This CDR3 spans 13 amino acids. The CDR3 loop is CASSYSLDTEAFF. The CDR3 DNA sequence: TGTGCCAGCAGTTATTCGTTGGACACTGAAGCTTTCTTT.

The chain links TRBV13 to TRBJ2-7; a possible D gene is TRBD2 (5 bases). From germline, CDR1 is PRHDT and CDR2 FYEKMQ (reference sequence). Trimming cost V 1 base and J 0 bases, with 16 bases left between them. The length of the CDR3 is 17 residues. CDR3 sequence (DNA): TGTGCCAGCAGCTTAGTAGGGCCGGGGATCAGCTCCTACGAGCAGTACTTC. It specifies CASSLVGPGISSYEQYF.

This sequence joins TRBV21-1 and TRBJ1-5; the table's TRBD1 call for D was not verified on the DNA. TRBV21-1 is a pseudogene locus. CDR3 length: 18 residues. The CDR3 here is CASSKACPGGRGNQPQHF. The CDR3 bases are TGTGCCAGCAGCAAAGCTTGCCCAGGGGGACGAGGCAATCAGCCCCAGCATTTT.

The CDR3 nucleotides read TGTGCCAGCAACACCGGGAATCAGCCCCAGCATTTT. It codes for CASNTGNQPQHF. The V and J genes are TRBV6-5 and TRBJ1-5; D is uncertain. The CDR3 consists of 12 residues. CDR1 and CDR2 from the germline V gene are MNHEY and SVGAGI. The V and J ends lost 7 bases and 4 bases respectively, with 8 bases between them.